This TCR beta chain was retrieved from a study of beta chain features in type 1 diabetes. Averaging roughly 0.12 L, one heparinised blood draw came from each individual donor. Germline V gives CDR1 SNHLY, CDR2 FYNNEI. The V segment lost 6 bases and the J segment 0 bases; nucleotides outside the gene matches: 4. The CDR3 spans 15 residues. The authors reverse transcribed all of the isolated RNA, so sequencing captured expressed TCRB transcripts. TCRdb's table, derived via immunoSEQ multiplex PCR, lists solely in-frame clones and lacks some. There are about 150,000 clones in the sample; 8.5% to 14% occur only once, and about 2.1% lies in the top ten. This clone came up a few times.

The sequence came from a man aged 18 to 29 in good health. The sequencing sample was made of central memory CD4+ T cells from blood. This chain links TRBV2 with TRBJ2-7, with 11 nucleotides matching TRBD2. CDR3 nucleotide sequence: TGTGCCAGCAGGCCCACTAGCGGGGGCTCCTACGAGCAGTACTTC. Translated, it gives CASRPTSGGSYEQYF.